This is a list of T cell receptor beta chains from one sample in a study of T-cell reconstitution after alpha-beta-depleted transplantation in children. TCRdb passed the PCR reads through MiXCR, listing each CDR3 protein once. The profile shows some 4,200 distinct CDR3 sequences, 15% to 20% of them singletons. The material sequenced was PBMCs, mostly from graft donor cells, taken 180 days after TCRalphabeta/CD19-depleted stem cell transplant. These receptor sequences come from a male patient under 10 years old who had a stem cell transplant for acute lymphoblastic leukemia, so the T cells may come from the graft donor. Both conserved end residues are part of each CDR3. The D gene is left open where the match is weak. Clone size, where shown, is once, few, many, or a class for clones that have expanded.

D gene	V gene	clone size	J gene	CDR3 protein	CDR3 DNA
TRBD1	TRBV20-1	many	TRBJ1-1	CSARDERGRANTEAFF	TGCAGTGCTAGAGATGAGAGGGGGCGGGCGAACACTGAAGCTTTCTTT
.	TRBV7-7	many	TRBJ2-5	CASSLLGETQYF	TGTGCCAGCAGCTTACTGGGAGAGACCCAGTACTTC
.	TRBV12-3/TRBV12-4	many	TRBJ2-5	CASSLRAGQETQYF	TGTGCCAGCAGTTTACGGGCCGGCCAAGAGACCCAGTACTTC
.	TRBV9	.	TRBJ2-1	CASSPPRGLYNEQFF	TGTGCCAGCAGCCCCCCGCGGGGGCTCTACAATGAGCAGTTCTTC
TRBD2	TRBV4-2	many	TRBJ2-3	CASKEAGATRRDTQYF	TGTGCCAGCAAGGAAGCGGGAGCGACCAGGAGGGATACGCAGTATTTT
.	TRBV10-3	many	TRBJ2-7	CAAKPRGGAYEQYF	TGTGCCGCCAAACCTAGGGGCGGGGCCTACGAGCAGTACTTC
TRBD1	TRBV19	.	TRBJ1-1	CASRTGDENTEAFF	TGTGCCAGTAGAACAGGGGATGAAAACACTGAAGCTTTCTTT
.	TRBV3-1	.	TRBJ1-1	CASSQGRLNTEAFF	TGTGCCAGCAGCCAAGGGCGGTTGAACACTGAAGCTTTCTTT
TRBD2	TRBV20-1	.	TRBJ2-1	CSARTSGRWGNEQFF	TGCAGTGCTCGGACTAGCGGGAGATGGGGCAATGAGCAGTTCTTC
TRBD2	TRBV7-7	.	TRBJ2-1	CASSSRPPGLAGTNEQFF	TGTGCTAGCAGCTCCCGGCCGCCGGGACTAGCGGGTACCAACGAGCAGTTCTTC
TRBD1	TRBV24-1	many	TRBJ1-5	CATSEQGTGYSNQPQHF	TGTGCCACCAGTGAACAAGGGACAGGCTATAGCAATCAGCCCCAGCATTTT
TRBD2	TRBV7-2	once	TRBJ2-5	CASSSGRWGGETQYF	TGTGCCAGCAGCTCCGGACGGTGGGGGGGAGAGACCCAGTACTTC
TRBD2	TRBV10-3	many	TRBJ2-7	CAISDRLTVAGGPEQYF	TGTGCCATCAGTGACCGATTAACGGTAGCGGGAGGGCCCGAGCAGTACTTC
TRBD1	TRBV20-1	.	TRBJ1-2	CSAGQGGYGYTF	TGCAGTGCTGGACAGGGGGGTTACGGCTACACCTTC
.	TRBV12-3/TRBV12-4	many	TRBJ2-3	CASSLDLASTDTQYF	TGTGCCAGCAGTTTGGACCTCGCTAGCACAGATACGCAGTATTTT
TRBD1	TRBV7-9	large	TRBJ2-5	CASSLTGDFSETQYF	TGTGCCAGCAGCCTGACAGGGGACTTTTCGGAGACCCAGTACTTC
.	TRBV29-1	medium-sized	TRBJ2-1	CSVELMWESSTNNEQFF	TGCAGCGTTGAACTTATGTGGGAAAGTTCCACAAACAATGAGCAGTTCTTC
.	TRBV12-3/TRBV12-4	many	TRBJ2-2	CASSLDSSANTGELFF	TGTGCCAGCAGTTTGGATTCAAGCGCGAACACCGGGGAGCTGTTTTTT
.	TRBV29-1	many	TRBJ2-3	CSVEIFRGPSTDTQYF	TGCAGCGTTGAAATTTTCCGAGGTCCTAGCACAGATACGCAGTATTTT
.	TRBV12-3/TRBV12-4	many	TRBJ2-7	CASSLKGYDEQYF	TGTGCCAGCAGTTTAAAGGGGTACGACGAGCAGTACTTC
TRBD1	TRBV9	.	TRBJ2-2	CASSVNTGGSGELFF	TGTGCCAGCAGCGTAAACACAGGGGGATCCGGGGAGCTGTTTTTT
.	TRBV2	many	TRBJ1-4	CASSGQGRKNEKLFF	TGTGCCAGCAGCGGCCAGGGGCGCAAGAATGAAAAACTGTTTTTT
.	TRBV6-1	.	TRBJ2-5	CASSEAPSGAFGETQYF	TGTGCCAGCAGTGAAGCGCCGTCGGGGGCATTTGGGGAGACCCAGTACTTC
TRBD1	TRBV28	medium-sized	TRBJ2-7	CASSLWTGGSYEQYF	TGTGCCAGCAGTTTATGGACAGGGGGCTCCTACGAGCAGTACTTC
.	TRBV7-6	many	TRBJ1-4	CASQKASNEKLFF	TGTGCCAGCCAAAAGGCCTCTAATGAAAAACTGTTTTTT
.	TRBV20-1	medium-sized	TRBJ2-5	CSARAGFGETQYF	TGCAGTGCTAGAGCGGGATTCGGAGAGACCCAGTACTTC
TRBD1	TRBV6-5	many	TRBJ2-1	CASSYSSGQGKFF	TGTGCCAGCAGTTACTCGTCCGGACAGGGGAAGTTCTTC
.	TRBV12-3/TRBV12-4	many	TRBJ2-6	CASSLLGVNVLTF	TGTGCCAGCAGTTTGTTGGGGGTAAACGTCCTGACTTTC
.	TRBV11-3	many	TRBJ1-5	CASSYSRTGNQPQHF	TGTGCCAGCAGCTACAGCAGGACAGGCAATCAGCCCCAGCATTTT
TRBD1	TRBV3-1	many	TRBJ1-1	CASSQGTGGGGAFF	TGTGCCAGCAGCCAAGGGACAGGGGGCGGGGGAGCTTTCTTT
.	TRBV6-5	many	TRBJ2-5	CASSYRRGEETQYF	TGTGCCAGCAGTTACCGAAGGGGAGAGGAGACCCAGTACTTC
.	TRBV2	.	TRBJ1-5	CAFCLGSGTSYSNQPQHF	TGTGCCTTCTGTTTAGGCTCCGGGACTTCTTATAGCAATCAGCCCCAGCATTTT
TRBD2	TRBV9	many	TRBJ2-2	CASSAPSSGRAKGELFF	TGTGCCAGCAGCGCCCCCTCTAGCGGGAGGGCCAAAGGGGAGCTGTTTTTT
TRBD2	TRBV11-1	many	TRBJ2-3	CASSAGTSGRGSTDTQYF	TGTGCCAGCAGTGCCGGGACTAGCGGGAGAGGATCCACAGATACGCAGTATTTT
TRBD1	TRBV6-5	many	TRBJ2-7	CASSYRQGAPHEQYF	TGTGCCAGCAGTTACCGACAGGGGGCGCCCCACGAGCAGTACTTC
.	TRBV28	.	TRBJ2-5	CASSPQVWGAISGYF	TGTGCCAGCAGCCCCCAGGTGTGGGGCGCTATTAGTGGGTACTTC
TRBD2	TRBV6-1	many	TRBJ2-3	CASRKQPSGRVDTQYF	TGTGCCAGCCGGAAGCAACCTAGCGGGAGAGTAGATACGCAGTATTTT
.	TRBV5-8	many	TRBJ2-3	CASSVRGDPGDTQYF	TGTGCCAGCAGCGTGAGGGGTGATCCAGGGGATACGCAGTATTTT
.	TRBV7-9	many	TRBJ1-1	CASRRQPKHTEAFF	TGTGCCAGCAGGAGACAGCCGAAACACACTGAAGCTTTCTTT
.	TRBV7-9	many	TRBJ1-5	CASSSYSNQPQHF	TGTGCCAGCAGCTCTTATAGCAATCAGCCCCAGCATTTT
TRBD2	TRBV20-1	many	TRBJ2-1	CSASILADRGEQFF	TGCAGTGCTAGTATCCTAGCGGATAGAGGTGAGCAGTTCTTC
.	TRBV7-9	many	TRBJ1-2	CASRSEGSRYTF	TGTGCCAGCAGATCGGAAGGTAGTCGCTACACCTTC
TRBD2	TRBV7-9	many	TRBJ2-5	CASSWGAGEAETQYF	TGTGCCAGCAGCTGGGGAGCGGGAGAAGCAGAGACCCAGTACTTC
.	TRBV11-2	many	TRBJ2-3	CASTLIRARHTDTQYF	TGTGCCAGCACCCTTATTCGGGCGAGACACACAGATACGCAGTATTTT
.	TRBV28	many	TRBJ1-2	CASGGNGYTF	TGTGCCAGCGGCGGCAATGGCTACACCTTC
.	TRBV6-2/TRBV6-3	many	TRBJ2-7	CASGRTKDYEQYF	TGTGCCAGCGGGAGGACGAAGGACTACGAGCAGTACTTC
.	TRBV5-1	medium-sized	TRBJ1-1	CASSFSKEVNTEAFF	TGCGCCAGCAGCTTTAGCAAAGAGGTGAACACTGAAGCTTTCTTT
TRBD2	TRBV5-1	many	TRBJ2-7	CASSLTGGGTYSYEQYF	TGCGCCAGCAGCCTCACGGGGGGGGGGACGTACTCCTACGAGCAGTACTTC
.	TRBV6-2/TRBV6-3	.	TRBJ2-1	CASSYGLYNEQFF	TGTGCCAGCAGTTACGGGCTTTACAATGAGCAGTTCTTC
TRBD2	TRBV5-1	.	TRBJ2-2	CASSDLAGGRTGELFF	TGCGCCAGCAGCGACTTAGCGGGAGGGAGGACCGGGGAGCTGTTTTTT
.	TRBV24-1	many	TRBJ2-2	CATSDWDGNTGELFF	TGTGCCACCAGTGACTGGGACGGAAACACCGGGGAGCTGTTTTTT
TRBD1	TRBV6-5	many	TRBJ1-3	CASSYSGQGEGNTIYF	TGTGCCAGCAGTTACTCTGGCCAGGGGGAGGGAAACACCATATATTTT